This entry describes one TCR beta chain. Between the trimmed V and J ends, which lost 5 bases and 0 bases, there was a span of 11 bases. Per germline, CDR1 SGHVS and CDR2 FQNEAQ. There are 15 residues in the CDR3. In the study's own analysis: Estimation of nucleated cell counts was performed using reference gene primer amplification. The assay was immunoSEQ multiplex PCR, and TCRdb's table has in-frame clones only and misses some. V and J calls and clone size are given by that table; D and trimming were obtained from the DNA. In the table there are roughly 250,000 clones, about 90% of which are singletons. The data stem from a study of blood T cell repertoires in COVID-19. On the study more broadly: Specimens from acute and convalescent COVID-19 originated in the United States, Italy and Spain.

J is TRBJ1-3 and V is TRBV7-8; D is unclear. This receptor was identified in a man aged 45 to 65 who had been exposed to COVID-19. Specimen: PBMCs or T cells enriched from blood (not recorded which). CDR3 loop: CASSIRIGSGNTIYF. For the CDR3, the DNA is TGTGCCAGCAGCATTAGAATCGGCTCTGGAAACACCATATATTTT.